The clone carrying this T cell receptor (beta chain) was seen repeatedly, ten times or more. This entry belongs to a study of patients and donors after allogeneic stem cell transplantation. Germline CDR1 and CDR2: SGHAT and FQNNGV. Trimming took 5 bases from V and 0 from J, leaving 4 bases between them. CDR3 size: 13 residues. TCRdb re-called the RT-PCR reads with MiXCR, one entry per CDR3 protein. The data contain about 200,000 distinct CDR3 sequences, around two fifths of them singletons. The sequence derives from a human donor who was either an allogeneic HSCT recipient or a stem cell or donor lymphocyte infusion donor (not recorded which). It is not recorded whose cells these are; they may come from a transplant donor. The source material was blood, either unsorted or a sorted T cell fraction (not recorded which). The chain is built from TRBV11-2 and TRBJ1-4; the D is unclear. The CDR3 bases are TGTGCCAGCAGCCCTCCAACTAATGAAAAACTGTTTTTT. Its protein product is CASSPPTNEKLFF.